This T cell receptor beta chain was retrieved from a study of T-cell memory formation after mild COVID-19. The wider study: Each donor largely had its own TCR clusters.

MiXCR, applied by TCRdb to the 5' RACE reads, yields one record per CDR3 protein. The repertoire includes approximately 100,000 distinct CDR3 sequences, around 12% of them detected once, and around 25% sits in the top ten. This clonotype was seen many times. Its antigen is unidentified. Study results and limitations: There was a balanced CD4/CD8 profile in clones contracting day 15 to 85, and later expanders leaned CD4+. Certain responding clones were present in pre-infection memory, suggesting participation of cross-reactive memory.

The sequencing sample was made of PBMCs or a T cell subset sorted from them (not recorded which). This sequence originates from an adult woman who had mild COVID-19 (a few samples of this study predate the infection). Cell type and time point are not known.

In DNA, the CDR3 is TGTGCCAGCCAGCTCGGGAGGCCCTACGAGCAGTACTTC. This translates into CASQLGRPYEQYF. The rearrangement links TRBV6-5 to TRBJ2-7, with 7 bases matching TRBD2. This CDR3 spans 13 amino acids. Looked up from germline, CDR1 is MNHEY and CDR2 is SVGAGI. V lost 8 bases and J lost 2; bases outside the gene matches: 6.